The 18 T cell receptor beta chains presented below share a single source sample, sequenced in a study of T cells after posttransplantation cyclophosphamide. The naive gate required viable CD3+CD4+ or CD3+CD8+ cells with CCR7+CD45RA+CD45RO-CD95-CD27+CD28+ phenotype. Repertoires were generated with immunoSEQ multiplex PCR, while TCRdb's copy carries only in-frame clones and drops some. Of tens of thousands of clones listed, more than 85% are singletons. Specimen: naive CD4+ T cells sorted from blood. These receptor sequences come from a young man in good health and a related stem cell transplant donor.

The CDR3 here is CASSIGDREVNEQFF. In DNA form, the CDR3 reads TGTGCCAGTAGTATTGGGGACAGGGAGGTCAATGAGCAGTTCTTC. The chain links TRBV19 to TRBJ2-1; 9 bases fit TRBD1. V lost 3 bases and J lost 6; bases outside the gene matches: 6. There are 15 residues in the CDR3. The germline V gene has CDR1 LNHDA and CDR2 SQIVND (reference sequence).

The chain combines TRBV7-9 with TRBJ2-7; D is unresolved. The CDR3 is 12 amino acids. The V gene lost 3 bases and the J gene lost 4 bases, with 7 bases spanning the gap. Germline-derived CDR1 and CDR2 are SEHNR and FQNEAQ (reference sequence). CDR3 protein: CASSFTGYEQYF. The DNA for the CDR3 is TGTGCCAGCAGCTTTACGGGTTACGAGCAGTACTTC.

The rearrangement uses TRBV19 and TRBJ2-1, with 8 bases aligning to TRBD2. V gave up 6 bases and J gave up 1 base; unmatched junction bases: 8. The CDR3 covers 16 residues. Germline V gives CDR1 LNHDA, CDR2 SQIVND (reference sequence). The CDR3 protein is CASSSTSGTSYNEQFF. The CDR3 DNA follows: TGTGCCAGTAGCAGCACTAGCGGAACTTCCTACAATGAGCAGTTCTTC.

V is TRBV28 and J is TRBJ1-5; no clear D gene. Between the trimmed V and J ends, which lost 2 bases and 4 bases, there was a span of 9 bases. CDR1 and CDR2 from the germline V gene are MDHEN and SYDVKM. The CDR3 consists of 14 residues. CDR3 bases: TGTGCCAGCAGTTTACCTCCCCTAAATCAGCCCCAGCATTTT. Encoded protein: CASSLPPLNQPQHF.

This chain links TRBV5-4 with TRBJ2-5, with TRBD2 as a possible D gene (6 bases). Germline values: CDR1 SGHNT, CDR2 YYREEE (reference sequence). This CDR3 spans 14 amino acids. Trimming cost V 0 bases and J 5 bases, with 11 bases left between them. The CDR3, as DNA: TGTGCCAGCAGCTTGGGTGGAGGGAGGGAGACCCAGTACTTC. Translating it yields CASSLGGGRETQYF.

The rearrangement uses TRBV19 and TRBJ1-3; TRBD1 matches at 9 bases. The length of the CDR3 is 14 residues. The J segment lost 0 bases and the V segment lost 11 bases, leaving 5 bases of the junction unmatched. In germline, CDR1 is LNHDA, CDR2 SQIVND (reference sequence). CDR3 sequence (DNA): TGTGCCTCGGAACAGGGGGCCTCTGGAAACACCATATATTTT. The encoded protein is CASEQGASGNTIYF.

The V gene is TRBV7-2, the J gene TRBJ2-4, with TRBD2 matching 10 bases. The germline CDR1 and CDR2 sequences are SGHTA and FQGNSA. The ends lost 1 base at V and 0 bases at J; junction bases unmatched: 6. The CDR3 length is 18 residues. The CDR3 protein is CASSLVASGGLAKNIQYF. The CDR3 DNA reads TGTGCCAGCAGCTTAGTGGCTAGCGGGGGACTAGCCAAAAACATTCAGTACTTC.

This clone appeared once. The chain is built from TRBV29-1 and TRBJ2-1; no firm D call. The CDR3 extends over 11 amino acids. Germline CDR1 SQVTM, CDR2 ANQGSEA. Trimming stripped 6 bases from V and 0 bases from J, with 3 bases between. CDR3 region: CSVSSYNEQFF. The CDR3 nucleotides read TGCAGCGTGAGCTCCTACAATGAGCAGTTCTTC.

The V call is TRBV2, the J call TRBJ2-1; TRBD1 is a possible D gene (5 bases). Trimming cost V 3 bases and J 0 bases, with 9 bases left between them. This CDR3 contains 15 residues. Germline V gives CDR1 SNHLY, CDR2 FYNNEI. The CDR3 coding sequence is TGTGCCAGCAGTGACAGGGCGAGCTCCTACAATGAGCAGTTCTTC. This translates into CASSDRASSYNEQFF.

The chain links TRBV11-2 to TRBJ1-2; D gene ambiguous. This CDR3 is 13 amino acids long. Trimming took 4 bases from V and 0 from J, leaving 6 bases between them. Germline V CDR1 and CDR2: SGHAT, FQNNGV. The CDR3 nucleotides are TGTGCCAGCAGCTCTAGAGCTAACTATGGCTACACCTTC. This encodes CASSSRANYGYTF.

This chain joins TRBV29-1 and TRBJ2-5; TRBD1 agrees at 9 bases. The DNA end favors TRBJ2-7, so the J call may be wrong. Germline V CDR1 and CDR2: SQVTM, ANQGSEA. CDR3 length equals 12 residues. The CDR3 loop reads CSVRTGAYEQYF. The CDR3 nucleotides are TGCAGCGTTAGGACAGGGGCCTACGAGCAGTACTTC.

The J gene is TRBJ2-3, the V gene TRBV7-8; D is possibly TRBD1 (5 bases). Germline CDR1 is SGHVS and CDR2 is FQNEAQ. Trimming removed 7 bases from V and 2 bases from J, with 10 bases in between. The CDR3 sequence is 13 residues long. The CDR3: CASTPTATDTQYF. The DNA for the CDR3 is TGTGCCAGCACCCCGACAGCCACAGATACGCAGTATTTT.

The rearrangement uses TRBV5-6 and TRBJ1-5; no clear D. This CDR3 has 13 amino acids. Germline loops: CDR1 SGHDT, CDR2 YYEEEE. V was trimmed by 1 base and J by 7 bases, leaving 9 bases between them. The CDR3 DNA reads TGTGCCAGCAGCTTGTTGGGCGAACAGCCCCAGCATTTT. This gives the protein CASSLLGEQPQHF.

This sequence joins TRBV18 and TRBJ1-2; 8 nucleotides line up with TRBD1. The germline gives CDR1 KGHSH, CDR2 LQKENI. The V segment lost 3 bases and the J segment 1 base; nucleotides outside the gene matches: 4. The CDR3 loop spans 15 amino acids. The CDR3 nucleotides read TGTGCCAGCTCACCGACAGGGGACAATAACTATGGCTACACCTTC. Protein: CASSPTGDNNYGYTF. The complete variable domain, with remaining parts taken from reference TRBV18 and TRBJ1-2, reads NAGVMQNPRHLVRRRGQEARLRCSPMKGHSHVYWYRQLPEEGLKFMVYLQKENIIDESGMPKERFSAEFPKEGPSILRIQQVVRGDSAAYFCASSPTGDNNYGYTFGSGTRLTVV.

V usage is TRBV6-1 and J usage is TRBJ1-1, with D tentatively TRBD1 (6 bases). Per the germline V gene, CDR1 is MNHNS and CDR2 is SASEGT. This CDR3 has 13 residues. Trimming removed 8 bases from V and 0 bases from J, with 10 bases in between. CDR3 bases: TGTGCCAGCTGTGGACAGATGAACACTGAAGCTTTCTTT. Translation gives CASCGQMNTEAFF.

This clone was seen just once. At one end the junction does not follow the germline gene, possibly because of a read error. The DNA for the CDR3 is TGTGCCAGCAGTTACACCGGACAGGAGAATTCACCCCCCCACTTT. It codes for CASSYTGQENSPPHF. The chain joins TRBV6-5 to TRBJ1-6; TRBD1 aligns across 7 bases. This CDR3 contains 15 residues. CDR1 MNHEY and CDR2 SVGAGI come from the germline V gene.

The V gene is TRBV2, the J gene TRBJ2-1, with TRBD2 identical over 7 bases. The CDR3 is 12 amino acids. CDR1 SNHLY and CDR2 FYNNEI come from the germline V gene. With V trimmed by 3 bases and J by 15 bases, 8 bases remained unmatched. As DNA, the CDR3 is TGTGCCAGCAGTGACCCGGGACTAATACCGTTCTTC. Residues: CASSDPGLIPFF.

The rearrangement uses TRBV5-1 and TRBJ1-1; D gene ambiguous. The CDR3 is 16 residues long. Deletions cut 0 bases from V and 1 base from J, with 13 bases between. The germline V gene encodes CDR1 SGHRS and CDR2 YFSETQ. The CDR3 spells CASSLGGAETNTEAFF. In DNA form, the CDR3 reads TGCGCCAGCAGCTTGGGGGGAGCAGAGACGAACACTGAAGCTTTCTTT.